A selection of T cell receptor beta chains follows, all from one sample in a study of T cell responses to AZD1222 COVID-19 vaccine. TCRdb's copy holds only in-frame clones and misses some; the assay was immunoSEQ multiplex PCR. Of some 190,000 clones listed, 80% to 95% are singletons. This specimen consisted of peripheral blood, obtained 28 days after the second AZD1222 dose. The receptors originated from an adult who received the AZD1222 COVID-19 vaccine. Both conserved end residues are trimmed from each CDR3.

V	J	CDR3
TRBV28	TRBJ1-4	ASSPRAGTTGKLF
TRBV3-1/TRBV3-2	TRBJ1-5	ASSQSRDSTYGNQPQH
TRBV4-1	TRBJ2-5	ASSLRPLRGQETQY
TRBV10-2	TRBJ2-7	ASSEKRGRVTYEQY
TRBV30	TRBJ1-3	AWSEGTSGNTIY
TRBV4-3	TRBJ2-6	ASSQVLAGGSSGANVLT
TRBV19	TRBJ1-4	ATQSPHLTTNEKLF
TRBV6-1	TRBJ1-4	ASSEGYYEKLF
TRBV12-3/TRBV12-4	TRBJ1-1	ASSLSVSEAF
TRBV19	TRBJ2-7	ASKAGPAYEQY
TRBV7-8	TRBJ2-5	ASSLGGAGETQY
TRBV4-2	TRBJ1-6	ASSHNAGTGWSPLH
TRBV7-2	TRBJ1-1	ASSFRDRAF
TRBV5-1	TRBJ2-7	ASSLEWSSYEQY
TRBV7-3	TRBJ2-7	ASSLTGRSYYEQY
TRBV6-5	TRBJ1-6	ASRTVGSYNSPLH
TRBV12-3/TRBV12-4	TRBJ1-1	ASSLQNTEAF
TRBV2	TRBJ2-3	ASNGGGLSTDTQY
TRBV9	TRBJ1-5	ASSVTGQGNQPQH
TRBV19	TRBJ1-1	ASSIGRQGRGTEAF
TRBV15	TRBJ2-2	ATSQGRSSGELF
TRBV27	TRBJ1-5	ASSFRGGQPQH
TRBV27	TRBJ1-2	ASSSGGGGYT
TRBV15	TRBJ1-5	ATSRRTTGENQPQH
TRBV5-4	TRBJ2-5	ASSWEKTQY
TRBV28	TRBJ1-4	ASSSREKLF
TRBV6-5	TRBJ2-2	ASSYKAGELF
TRBV19	TRBJ1-6	ASSITGRDSPLH
TRBV6-5	TRBJ1-1	ASGRHPEAF
TRBV2	TRBJ2-5	ASTSLGLAGPQETQY
TRBV18	TRBJ2-5	ASSPRRLAGETQY
TRBV3-1/TRBV3-2	TRBJ1-2	ASSPAGTANYGYT
TRBV6-2/TRBV6-3	TRBJ2-5	ASSYSSSSGGLPKETQY